This T cell receptor (beta chain) appears in the sequencing data of a study of identical twins. Using its own MiXCR run on the 5' RACE reads, TCRdb lists one record per CDR3 protein. The table includes about 890,000 distinct CDR3 sequences, roughly an eighth detected once. The germline V gene has CDR1 LGHDT and CDR2 YNNKEL (reference sequence). The CDR3 covers 17 residues. Trimming stripped 2 bases from V and 3 bases from J, with 20 bases between. In addition, the sample was reused for a study of yellow fever vaccine responses in identical twins.

This TCR came from a woman between 18 and 29 years old in good health. The rearrangement links TRBV3-1 to TRBJ2-7; D possibly matches TRBD1 or TRBD2 (5 bases each). The sample taken for sequencing was PBMCs. CDR3 sequence (DNA): TGTGCCAGCAGCCAAATCGGACCTCAGGTGGGGGACTACGAGCAGTACTTC. Protein product: CASSQIGPQVGDYEQYF.